This TCR beta chain originates from a study of OX40 agonist ivuxolimab in advanced cancers. Repertoires were generated with immunoSEQ multiplex PCR, while TCRdb's copy carries only in-frame clones and drops some. The data hold 52,000 or so clones, with approximately 93% observed a single time. The CDR3 is made up of 12 amino acids. Between the trimmed V and J ends, which lost 3 bases and 2 bases, there was a span of 2 bases. Per germline, CDR1 SGDLS and CDR2 YYNGEE. The sample consisted of CD4+ or CD8+ T cells sorted from blood, taken in a trial of the OX40 agonist ivuxolimab. This clonotype was sampled from an adult with an advanced solid tumor such as melanoma, head and neck, liver or kidney cancer. This rearrangement joins TRBV9 to TRBJ2-2; no clear D gene. For the CDR3, the DNA is TGTGCCAGCAGCGCCAACACCGGGGAGCTGTTTTTT. Amino acid sequence: CASSANTGELFF.